The 21 T cell receptor beta chains presented below share a single source sample, sequenced in a study of blood T cell repertoires in COVID-19. The method was immunoSEQ multiplex PCR; TCRdb's version includes in-frame clones alone and lacks a portion of them. The sample shows about 150,000 clones, approximately 80% of them seen only once. The sequenced material came from PBMCs or T cells enriched from blood (not recorded which). These receptors came from a man between 70 and 80 years old who had been exposed to COVID-19.

This clone was seen a single time. The rearrangement uses TRBV18 and TRBJ2-4, with a weak D call TRBD1 (6 bases). Germline lookup yields CDR1 KGHSH and CDR2 LQKENI. V lost 5 bases and J lost 2, with 19 bases in between. This CDR3 spans 17 amino acids. The CDR3 protein is CASSVAGTRGSKNIQYF. The CDR3, as DNA: TGTGCCAGCTCAGTTGCTGGGACAAGAGGGTCCAAAAACATTCAGTACTTC. Full variable domain (outside the CDR3, taken from reference TRBV18 and TRBJ2-4): NAGVMQNPRHLVRRRGQEARLRCSPMKGHSHVYWYRQLPEEGLKFMVYLQKENIIDESGMPKERFSAEFPKEGPSILRIQQVVRGDSAAYFCASSVAGTRGSKNIQYFGAGTRLSVL.

The V and J genes are TRBV7-6 and TRBJ2-3; 7 nucleotides match TRBD2. This CDR3 contains 15 residues. Germline V gives CDR1 SGHVS, CDR2 FNYEAQ. V dropped 1 base and J dropped 4; count of bases not matched to a gene: 5. The CDR3 here is CASSLGGGGADTQYF. The DNA of the CDR3 is TGTGCCAGCAGCTTAGGCGGGGGAGGGGCAGATACGCAGTATTTT.

The rearrangement uses TRBV19 and TRBJ2-7; D is perhaps TRBD1 (6 bases). This CDR3 spans 14 amino acids. Germline CDR1 reads LNHDA; CDR2 reads SQIVND (reference sequence). V was trimmed by 6 bases and J by 4 bases, leaving 16 bases between them. CDR3 region: CASRSDRTSYEQYF. The CDR3 bases are TGTGCCAGTAGATCCGACAGGACCTCATACGAGCAGTACTTC.

The DNA for the CDR3 is TGCGCCAGCCTCCCGACTAGCGGGACGAACACCGGGGAGCTGTTTTTT. Its protein is CASLPTSGTNTGELFF. The chain links TRBV5-1 to TRBJ2-2; 11 nucleotides match TRBD2. Per the germline V gene, CDR1 is SGHRS and CDR2 is YFSETQ. V lost 7 bases and J lost 0; bases outside the gene matches: 5. The CDR3 consists of 16 residues.

This chain uses TRBV18 with TRBJ1-1, with a tentative D call TRBD1 (6 bases). The germline gives CDR1 KGHSH, CDR2 LQKENI. V lost 4 bases, J lost 7 bases, and 13 bases lay in between. CDR3 length: 13 residues. CDR3 in amino acids: CASSQTRDNEAFF. CDR3 DNA sequence: TGTGCCAGCTCACAGACCCGGGACAATGAAGCTTTCTTT.

CDR3 bases: TGTGCCAGCAGCCAAGTTAGGACAGGGGCAAACACAGATACGCAGTATTTT. Its protein product is CASSQVRTGANTDTQYF. The V and J genes are TRBV3-1 (or the pseudogene TRBV3-2) and TRBJ2-3; TRBD1 matches at 9 bases. J lost 2 bases, V lost 1 base, and 7 bases had no gene match. This CDR3 has 17 residues. Germline V gene data show CDR1 as LGHDT and CDR2 as YNNKEL (reference sequence).

This clone was counted a few times. J is TRBJ2-3 and V is TRBV3-1 (or the pseudogene TRBV3-2); 8 nucleotides match TRBD2. CDR1 and CDR2 (germline): LGHDT, YNNKEL (reference sequence). The V and J ends lost 4 bases and 0 bases, in that order; junction bases with no gene match: 3. This CDR3 contains 15 residues. CDR3 loop: CASSPSSGSTDTQYF. The CDR3 DNA sequence: TGTGCCAGCAGCCCTTCTAGCGGGAGCACAGATACGCAGTATTTT.

The chain recombines TRBV4-1 with TRBJ1-4; 9 bases are a match to TRBD1. V lost 5 bases to trimming and J lost 7 bases; unmatched junction nucleotides: 14. Germline assignment: CDR1 MGHRA and CDR2 YSYEKL. This CDR3 region has 17 residues. The CDR3 reads CASSVIRDRVQGEKLFF. The DNA of the CDR3 is TGCGCCAGCAGCGTTATCCGGGACAGGGTCCAAGGTGAAAAACTGTTTTTT.

This chain uses TRBV29-1 with TRBJ2-7; D might be TRBD1 (7 bases). Germline V lookup: CDR1 SQVTM, CDR2 ANQGSEA. V lost 4 bases to trimming and J lost 2 bases, with 9 bases between them. There are 12 residues in the CDR3. The CDR3 sequence: CSVVRGAYEQYF. In DNA form, the CDR3 reads TGCAGCGTTGTCAGGGGGGCCTACGAGCAGTACTTC.

The chain combines TRBV10-3 with TRBJ1-2, with D hard to call. The CDR3 is made up of 14 amino acids. Germline V gene sequence: CDR1 ENHRY, CDR2 SYGVKD. The V end was cut by 5 bases, the J end by 2 bases, with 12 bases between. The CDR3 region is CAISQDSTNYGYTF. In nucleotides, the CDR3 is TGTGCCATCAGTCAGGATTCTACCAACTATGGCTACACCTTC.

Notes on this clone: At one end the junction does not follow the germline gene, possibly because of a read error. The chain is built from TRBV6-1 and TRBJ1-2, with no clear D. Germline V gene lookup returns CDR1 MNHNS and CDR2 SASEGT. The CDR3 is made up of 13 amino acids. CDR3 DNA: TGTGCCAGCAGTGAGGGTTTGGGCTATGACTACACCTTC. Protein sequence: CASSEGLGYDYTF.

This chain uses TRBV3-1 (or the pseudogene TRBV3-2) with TRBJ2-2; D remains unclear. Germline V gene lookup returns CDR1 LGHDT and CDR2 YNNKEL (reference sequence). Trimming shortened V by 7 bases and J by 8 bases, and 11 bases separated the two germline ends. The CDR3 is made up of 12 amino acids. In DNA, the CDR3 is TGTGCCAGCACCATAAGCAGGGGGGAGCTGTTTTTT. Its translation is CASTISRGELFF.

The chain recombines TRBV6-5 with TRBJ2-1, with 7 nucleotides matching TRBD1. Germline CDR1 MNHEY, CDR2 SVGAGI. This CDR3 has 13 residues. J gave up 7 bases and V 1 base, and 1 base lay outside the gene matches. CDR3 nucleotides: TGTGCCAGCAGTTACTTGGGACAGAATGAGCAGTTCTTC. Translated: CASSYLGQNEQFF.

CDR3 DNA: TGTGCCAGTAGTATCCAAACTTTAGCGGGGGTTACCGGGGAGCTGTTTTTT. This translates into CASSIQTLAGVTGELFF. The chain couples TRBV19 to TRBJ2-2, with 9 bases fitting TRBD2. The V gene's germline CDR1 is LNHDA and CDR2 SQIVND (reference sequence). The V segment lost 3 bases and the J segment 5 bases; nucleotides outside the gene matches: 10. The CDR3 is 17 residues long.

V is TRBV4-3 and J is TRBJ1-2, with D maybe TRBD1 (5 bases). Deletions cut 1 base from V and 4 bases from J, with 13 bases between. In germline, CDR1 is LGHNA, CDR2 YSLEER. This CDR3 is built from 15 residues. CDR3 sequence reads: CASSQVGGSSYGYTF. CDR3 DNA: TGCGCCAGCAGCCAAGTTGGGGGGAGTTCCTATGGCTACACCTTC.

This chain joins TRBV9 and TRBJ2-7, with D perhaps matching TRBD1 (6 bases). CDR3 size: 13 residues. From germline, CDR1 is SGDLS and CDR2 YYNGEE. Trimming stripped 4 bases from V and 2 bases from J, with 10 bases between. CDR3 amino acids: CASSPGQTYEQYF. The CDR3 DNA sequence: TGTGCCAGCAGCCCTGGACAGACCTACGAGCAGTACTTC.

Only one count was recorded for this clone. V is TRBV12-3 or TRBV12-4 and J is TRBJ1-2; a possible D gene is TRBD1 (5 bases). The CDR3 sequence is 11 residues long. Trimming took off 7 bases at V and 6 bases at J, with 9 bases between the two ends. CDR3 DNA: TGTGCCAGCACCTTAGGGGATGGCTACACCTTC. This translates into CASTLGDGYTF.

This chain connects TRBV27 to TRBJ2-7; 9 bases are shared with TRBD2. V shed 5 bases, J shed 3 bases, and the junction held 5 bases outside the gene matches. The CDR3 is 14 amino acids. Germline V gives CDR1 MNHEY, CDR2 SMNVEV (reference sequence). CDR3 sequence reads: CASSPQTSGYEQYF. In nucleotides, the CDR3 is TGTGCCAGCAGTCCCCAGACTAGCGGCTACGAGCAGTACTTC.

This clone was seen only once. The genes are TRBV6-5 and TRBJ2-7; the match to TRBD2 covers 7 bases. CDR1 is MNHEY, CDR2 SVGAGI, per germline. The CDR3 runs to 15 residues. After removal of 5 bases from V and 5 bases from J, the junction contained 12 bases not matched to a gene. In DNA, the CDR3 is TGTGCCAGCAGTACTCCCCGCGGGAGTGGCAACGAGCAGTACTTC. As protein: CASSTPRGSGNEQYF.

The chain carries TRBV10-1 and TRBJ2-3; the match to TRBD2 covers 12 bases. The germline gives CDR1 WNHNN, CDR2 SYGVQD (reference sequence). The ends lost 2 bases at V and 4 bases at J; junction bases unmatched: 7. CDR3 length: 17 residues. CDR3 DNA: TGCGCCAGCAGTGAGAGACGACTAGCGGGAGATCCAGATACGCAGTATTTT. This sequence encodes CASSERRLAGDPDTQYF.

The chain is built from TRBV6-2 or TRBV6-3 and TRBJ2-2, with 9 bases that match TRBD2. After removal of 2 bases from V and 5 bases from J, the junction contained 6 bases not matched to a gene. Germline values: CDR1 MNHEY, CDR2 SVGEGT. This CDR3 contains 16 residues. CDR3 sequence: CASSYSLAGSTGELFF. The CDR3 DNA reads TGTGCCAGCAGTTACAGCCTAGCGGGATCGACCGGGGAGCTGTTTTTT.